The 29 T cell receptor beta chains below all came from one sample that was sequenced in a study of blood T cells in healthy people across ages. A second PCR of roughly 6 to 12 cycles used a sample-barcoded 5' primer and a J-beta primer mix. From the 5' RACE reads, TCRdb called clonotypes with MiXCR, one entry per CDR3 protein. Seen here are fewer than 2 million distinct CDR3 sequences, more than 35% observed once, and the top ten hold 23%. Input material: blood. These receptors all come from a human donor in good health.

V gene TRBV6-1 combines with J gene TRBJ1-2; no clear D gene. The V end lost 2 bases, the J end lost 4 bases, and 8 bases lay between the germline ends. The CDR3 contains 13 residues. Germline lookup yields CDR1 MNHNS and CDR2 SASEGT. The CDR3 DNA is TGTGCCAGCAGTGAACAGGAGTTCTATGGCTACACCTTC. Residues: CASSEQEFYGYTF.

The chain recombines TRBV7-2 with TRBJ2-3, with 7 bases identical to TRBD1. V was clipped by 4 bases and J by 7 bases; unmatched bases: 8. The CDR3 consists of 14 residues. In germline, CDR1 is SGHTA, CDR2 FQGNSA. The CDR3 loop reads CASSSYGQAYTQYF. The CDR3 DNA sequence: TGTGCCAGCAGCTCCTACGGACAGGCCTATACGCAGTATTTT.

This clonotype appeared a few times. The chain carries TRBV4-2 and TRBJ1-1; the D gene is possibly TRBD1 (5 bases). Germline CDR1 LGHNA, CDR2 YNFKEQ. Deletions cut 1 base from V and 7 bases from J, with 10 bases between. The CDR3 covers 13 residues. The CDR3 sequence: CASSQVGRVEAFF. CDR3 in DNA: TGTGCCAGCAGCCAAGTGGGACGAGTTGAAGCTTTCTTT.

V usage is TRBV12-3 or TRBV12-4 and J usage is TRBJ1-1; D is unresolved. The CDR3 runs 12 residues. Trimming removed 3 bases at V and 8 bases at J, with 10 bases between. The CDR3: CASSFFGREAFF. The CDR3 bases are TGTGCCAGCAGTTTCTTTGGGCGCGAAGCTTTCTTT.

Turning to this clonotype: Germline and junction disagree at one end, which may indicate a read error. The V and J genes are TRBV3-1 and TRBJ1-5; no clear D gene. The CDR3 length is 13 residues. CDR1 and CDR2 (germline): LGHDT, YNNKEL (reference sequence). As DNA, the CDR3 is TGTACCAGCAGCCAATACCATGGGCAGCCCCAGCATTTT. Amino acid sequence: CTSSQYHGQPQHF. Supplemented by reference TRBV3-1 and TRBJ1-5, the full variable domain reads DTAVSQTPKYLVTQMGNDKSIKCEQNLGHDTMYWYKQDSKKFLKIMFSYNNKELIINETVPNRFSPKSPDKAHLNLHINSLELGDSAVYFCTSSQYHGQPQHFGDGTRLSIL.

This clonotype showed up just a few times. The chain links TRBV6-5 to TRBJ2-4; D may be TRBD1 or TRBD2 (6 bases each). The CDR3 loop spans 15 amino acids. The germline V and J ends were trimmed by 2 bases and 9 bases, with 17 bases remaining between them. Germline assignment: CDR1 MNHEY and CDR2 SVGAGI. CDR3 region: CASSYASGAGVIQYF. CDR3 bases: TGTGCCAGCAGTTACGCTTCGGGGGCCGGGGTCATTCAGTACTTC.

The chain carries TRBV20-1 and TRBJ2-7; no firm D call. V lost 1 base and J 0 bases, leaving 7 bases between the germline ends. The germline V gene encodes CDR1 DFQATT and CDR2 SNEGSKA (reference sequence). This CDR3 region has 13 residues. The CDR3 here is CSARAQPSYEQYF. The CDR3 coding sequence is TGCAGTGCTAGAGCCCAGCCCTCCTACGAGCAGTACTTC.

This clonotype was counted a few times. The CDR3 is CADRDRTPQSYGYTF. CDR3 coding DNA: TGTGCCGACCGGGACAGGACCCCTCAGAGTTATGGCTACACCTTC. The chain links TRBV18 to TRBJ1-2; 8 positions agree with TRBD1. The J segment lost 5 bases and the V segment lost 11 bases, leaving 16 bases of the junction unmatched. The length of the CDR3 is 15 residues. CDR1 is KGHSH, CDR2 LQKENI, per germline.

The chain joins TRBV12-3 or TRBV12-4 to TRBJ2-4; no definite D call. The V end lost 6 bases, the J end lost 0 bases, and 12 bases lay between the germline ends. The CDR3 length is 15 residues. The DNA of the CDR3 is TGTGCCAGCAGCCTACAATACCTAGCCAAAAACATTCAGTACTTC. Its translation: CASSLQYLAKNIQYF.

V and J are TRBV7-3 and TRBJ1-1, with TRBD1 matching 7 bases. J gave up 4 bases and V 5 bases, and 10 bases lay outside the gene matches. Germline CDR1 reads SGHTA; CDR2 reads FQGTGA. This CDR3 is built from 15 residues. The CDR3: CASSVQGMESTEAFF. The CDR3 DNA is TGTGCCAGCAGCGTACAGGGGATGGAATCCACTGAAGCTTTCTTT.

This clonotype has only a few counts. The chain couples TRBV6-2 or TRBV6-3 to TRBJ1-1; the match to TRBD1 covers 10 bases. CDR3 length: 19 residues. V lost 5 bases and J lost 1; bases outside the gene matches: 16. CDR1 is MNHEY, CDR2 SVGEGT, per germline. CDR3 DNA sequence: TGTGCCAGCAGTGCCGAGGGACAGGGGTATTGGGGTACGAACACTGAAGCTTTCTTT. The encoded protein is CASSAEGQGYWGTNTEAFF.

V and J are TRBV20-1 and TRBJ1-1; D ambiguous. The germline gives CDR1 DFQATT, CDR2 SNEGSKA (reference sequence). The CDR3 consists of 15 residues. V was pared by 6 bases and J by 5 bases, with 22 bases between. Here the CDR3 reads CSASGFPVGPTEAFF. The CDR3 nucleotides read TGCAGTGCCTCGGGATTCCCTGTGGGTCCGACTGAAGCTTTCTTT.

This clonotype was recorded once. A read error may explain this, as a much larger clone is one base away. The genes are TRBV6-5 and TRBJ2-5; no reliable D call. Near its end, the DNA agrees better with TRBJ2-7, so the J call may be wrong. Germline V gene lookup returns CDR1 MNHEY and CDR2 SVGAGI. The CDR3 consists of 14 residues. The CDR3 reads CASSSSATSCEQYF. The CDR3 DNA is TGTGCCAGCAGTTCCAGCGCCACATCCTGCGAGCAGTACTTC.

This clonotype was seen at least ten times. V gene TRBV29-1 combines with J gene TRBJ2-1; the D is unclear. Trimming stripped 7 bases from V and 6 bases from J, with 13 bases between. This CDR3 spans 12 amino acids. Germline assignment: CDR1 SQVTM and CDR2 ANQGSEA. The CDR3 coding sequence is TGCAGCGCAATAGAGACCGGCAATGAGCAGTTCTTC. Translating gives CSAIETGNEQFF.

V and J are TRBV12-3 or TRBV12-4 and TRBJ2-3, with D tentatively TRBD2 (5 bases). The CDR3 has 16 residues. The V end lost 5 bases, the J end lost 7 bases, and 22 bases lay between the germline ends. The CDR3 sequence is CASSPPSGSGVNTQYF. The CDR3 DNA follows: TGTGCCAGCAGTCCCCCAAGCGGATCCGGCGTTAATACGCAGTATTTT.

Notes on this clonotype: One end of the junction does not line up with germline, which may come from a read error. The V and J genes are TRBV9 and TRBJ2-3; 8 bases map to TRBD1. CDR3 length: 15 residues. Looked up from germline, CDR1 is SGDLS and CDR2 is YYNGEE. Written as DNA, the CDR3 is TGTGTCAGCAGCGTAGACAGGGGTCGCACAGATACGCAGTATTTT. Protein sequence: CVSSVDRGRTDTQYF.

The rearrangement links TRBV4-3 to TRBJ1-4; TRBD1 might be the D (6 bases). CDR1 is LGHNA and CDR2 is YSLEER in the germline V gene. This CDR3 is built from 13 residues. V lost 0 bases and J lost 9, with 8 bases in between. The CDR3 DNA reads TGCGCCAGCAGCCAAGACAGGGGCAAAAAACTGTTTTTT. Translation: CASSQDRGKKLFF.

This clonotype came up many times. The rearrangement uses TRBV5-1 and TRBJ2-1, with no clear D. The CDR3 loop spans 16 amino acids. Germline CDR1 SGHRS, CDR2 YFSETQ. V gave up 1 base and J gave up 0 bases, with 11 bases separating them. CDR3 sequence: CASSLLSTSSYNEQFF. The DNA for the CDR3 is TGCGCCAGCAGCTTGTTATCGACGAGCTCCTACAATGAGCAGTTCTTC.

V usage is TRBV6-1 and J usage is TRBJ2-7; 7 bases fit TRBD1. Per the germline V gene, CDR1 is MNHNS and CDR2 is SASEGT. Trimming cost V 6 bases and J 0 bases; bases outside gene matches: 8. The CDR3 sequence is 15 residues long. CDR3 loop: CASRLTGFGSYEQYF. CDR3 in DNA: TGTGCCAGCAGATTGACAGGGTTCGGCTCCTACGAGCAGTACTTC.

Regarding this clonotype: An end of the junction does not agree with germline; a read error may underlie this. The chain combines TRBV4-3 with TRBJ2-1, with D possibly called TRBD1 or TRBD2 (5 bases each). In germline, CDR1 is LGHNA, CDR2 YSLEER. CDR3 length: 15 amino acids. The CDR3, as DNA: TGCGCCGGCAGCCAAGAGGGGACGTGGTACAATGAGCAGTTCTTC. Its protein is CAGSQEGTWYNEQFF.

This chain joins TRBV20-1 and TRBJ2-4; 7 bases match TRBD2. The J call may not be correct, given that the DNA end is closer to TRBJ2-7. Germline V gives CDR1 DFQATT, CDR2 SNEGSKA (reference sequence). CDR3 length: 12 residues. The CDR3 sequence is CSGGGTNYEQYF. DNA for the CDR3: TGCAGTGGGGGAGGGACGAACTACGAGCAGTACTTC.

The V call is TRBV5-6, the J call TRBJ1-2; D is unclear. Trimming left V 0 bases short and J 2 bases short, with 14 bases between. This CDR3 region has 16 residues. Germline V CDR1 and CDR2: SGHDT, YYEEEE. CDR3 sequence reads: CASSLEDMGVNYGYTF. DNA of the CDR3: TGTGCCAGCAGCTTGGAGGATATGGGCGTGAACTATGGCTACACCTTC.

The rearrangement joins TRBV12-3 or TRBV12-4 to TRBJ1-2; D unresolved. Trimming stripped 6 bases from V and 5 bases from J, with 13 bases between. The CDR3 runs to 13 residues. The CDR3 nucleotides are TGTGCCAGCAGCCAGACAATACAGTATGGCTACACCTTC. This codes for CASSQTIQYGYTF.

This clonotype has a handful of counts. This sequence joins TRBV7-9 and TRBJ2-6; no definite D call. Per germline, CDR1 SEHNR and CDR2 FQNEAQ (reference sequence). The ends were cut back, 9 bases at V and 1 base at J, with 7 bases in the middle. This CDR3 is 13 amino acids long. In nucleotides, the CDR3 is TGTGCCAGTCAACCTTCTGGGGCCAACGTCCTGACTTTC. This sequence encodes CASQPSGANVLTF.

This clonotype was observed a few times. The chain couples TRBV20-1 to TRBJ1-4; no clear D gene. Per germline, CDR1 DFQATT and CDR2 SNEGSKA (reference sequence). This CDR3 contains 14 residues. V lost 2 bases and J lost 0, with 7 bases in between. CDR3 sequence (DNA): TGCAGTGCTAGACCGACGGCAACTAATGAAAAACTGTTTTTT. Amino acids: CSARPTATNEKLFF.

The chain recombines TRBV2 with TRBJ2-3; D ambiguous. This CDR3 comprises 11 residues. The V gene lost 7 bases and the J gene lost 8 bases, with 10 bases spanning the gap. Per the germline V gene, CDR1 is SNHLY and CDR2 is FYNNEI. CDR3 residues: CASILSGTQYF. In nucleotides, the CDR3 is TGTGCCAGCATTTTGTCGGGTACGCAGTATTTT.

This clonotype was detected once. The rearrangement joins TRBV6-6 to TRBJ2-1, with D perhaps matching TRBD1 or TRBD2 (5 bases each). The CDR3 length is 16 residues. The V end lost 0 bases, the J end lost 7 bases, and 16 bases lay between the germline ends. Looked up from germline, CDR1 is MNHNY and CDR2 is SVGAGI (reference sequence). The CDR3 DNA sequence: TGTGCCAGCAGTTACTCAGAGGGGCTTGGGATAAATGAGCAGTTCTTC. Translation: CASSYSEGLGINEQFF.

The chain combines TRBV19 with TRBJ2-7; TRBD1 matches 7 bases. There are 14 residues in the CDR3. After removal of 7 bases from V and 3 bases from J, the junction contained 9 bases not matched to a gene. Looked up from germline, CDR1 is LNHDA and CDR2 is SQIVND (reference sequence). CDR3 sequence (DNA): TGTGCCAGTACCGCAGCGTCAGGGGGCTACGAGCAGTACTTC. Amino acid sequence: CASTAASGGYEQYF. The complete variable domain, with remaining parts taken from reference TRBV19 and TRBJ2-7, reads DGGITQSPKYLFRKEGQNVTLSCEQNLNHDAMYWYRQDPGQGLRLIYYSQIVNDFQKGDIAEGYSVSREKKESFPLTVTSAQKNPTAFYLCASTAASGGYEQYFGPGTRLTVT.

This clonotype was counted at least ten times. The CDR3: CSVRPSGGYEQYF. In DNA form, the CDR3 reads TGCAGCGTTCGCCCTAGCGGGGGCTACGAGCAGTACTTC. The chain carries TRBV29-1 and TRBJ2-7; 10 bases line up with TRBD2. Germline CDR1 is SQVTM and CDR2 is ANQGSEA. CDR3 size: 13 residues. Unmatched junction bases numbered 4, after V lost 5 bases and J lost 3 bases.